This TCR beta chain was captured by sequencing in a study of cytomegalovirus exposure and HLA in healthy donors. The junction had 6 bases not matched to a gene; V was cut back by 4 bases and J by 5 bases. This CDR3 has 15 residues. The germline V gene has CDR1 SGDLS and CDR2 YYNGEE. It was with 60 Vbeta and 13 Jbeta primers that the PCR ran. Profiled with immunoSEQ multiplex PCR; TCRdb holds only in-frame clones, not every one. The sample data list approximately 110,000 clones. Study findings and constraints: About 180 TCR beta chains were listed as cytomegalovirus-associated. Most of the TCR beta V segments (in an earlier analysis) were productive either about 87% or about 30% of the time. For most TCR sequences rarity was the rule, although some public TCRs occurred in many donors. Presence/absence analyses supposed approximately even sequencing depth among donors.

As concerns this clone: Its specificity is not known.

The sequencing sample was made of PBMCs. The chain has TRBV9 and TRBJ1-5; TRBD1 matches 10 bases. The source is a man aged 18 to 30 in good health and CMV-seronegative. The CDR3 reads CASSPFGTGDQPQHF. The CDR3 bases are TGTGCCAGCAGCCCCTTCGGGACAGGGGATCAGCCCCAGCATTTT.